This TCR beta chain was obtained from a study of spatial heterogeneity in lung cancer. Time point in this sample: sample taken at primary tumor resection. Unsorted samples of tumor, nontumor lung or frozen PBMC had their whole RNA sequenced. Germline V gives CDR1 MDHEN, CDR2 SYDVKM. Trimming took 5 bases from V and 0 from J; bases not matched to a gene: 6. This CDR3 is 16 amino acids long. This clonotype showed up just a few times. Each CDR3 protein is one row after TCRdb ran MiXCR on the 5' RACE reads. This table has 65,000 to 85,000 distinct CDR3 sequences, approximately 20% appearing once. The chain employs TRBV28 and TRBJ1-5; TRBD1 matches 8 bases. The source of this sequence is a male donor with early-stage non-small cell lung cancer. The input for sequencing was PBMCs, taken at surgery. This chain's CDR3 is CASSPMTGVSNQPQHF. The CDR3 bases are TGTGCCAGCAGTCCGATGACAGGGGTTAGCAATCAGCCCCAGCATTTT.